This T cell receptor beta chain was observed in a study of tumor-infiltrating lymphocytes in localized non-small cell lung cancer. Points from the study as a whole: T-cell fraction did not differ between immunotypes IM1 and IM2. Different pieces of the same tissue went to different assays, confounding technical variation with intratumor heterogeneity.

TCRdb keeps only in-frame clones here, not all; method: immunoSEQ multiplex PCR. Here the sample spans around 15,000 clones, 75% to 85% being singletons. In the case of this clone: The target antigen is unknown.

This TCR was recovered from a human donor with non-small cell lung cancer. Input material: uninvolved lung tissue not adjacent to the tumor.

CDR3 sequence (DNA): TGTGCCAGCTCACCACCAGGCCCTGGAACTGAAGCTTTCTTT. This gives the protein CASSPPGPGTEAFF. The chain carries TRBV18 and TRBJ1-1; D is unresolved. The CDR3 length is 14 residues. V lost 0 bases and J lost 5, with 10 bases in between. The germline V gene encodes CDR1 KGHSH and CDR2 LQKENI.